The T cell receptor (beta chain) under discussion was sequenced for a study of spatial heterogeneity in lung cancer. Background on the study: Alpha-chain sequences were detected in numbers that were consistently lower than beta-chain sequences. Raw reads showed each unique TCR and UMI combination turning up more than ten times on average.

This clonotype is classed as medium-sized. What it binds is not known. Little can be read into the size of this beta chain, an off-target read in a library designed for alpha chains. TCRdb analysed the 5' RACE reads with MiXCR anew, one entry per CDR3 protein. The repertoire includes hundreds of distinct CDR3 sequences, under 20% of them detected once, and under 15% sits in the top ten. The sample's time point: sample taken at primary tumor resection. Unsorted tumor, nontumor lung tissue or cryopreserved PBMC supplied the whole RNA. Donation came from around 72 patients with untreated early-stage non-small cell lung cancer. Study results and caveats: Blood showed ubiquitous tumor TCRs more often at resection than at routine follow-up.

The source of this sequence is a male donor with early-stage non-small cell lung cancer. The sample consisted of PBMCs, taken at surgery.

The CDR3 spells CAWSPLGTATDTQYF. The CDR3 nucleotides are TGTGCCTGGAGTCCTCTCGGGACGGCCACAGATACGCAGTATTTT. The rearrangement joins TRBV30 to TRBJ2-3, with D perhaps matching TRBD1 or TRBD2 (5 bases each). Germline V gene data show CDR1 as GTSNPN and CDR2 as SVGIG (reference sequence). The ends were cut back, 2 bases at V and 2 bases at J, with 14 bases in the middle. The CDR3 runs 15 residues.